The rows below give T cell receptor beta chains drawn from one sample of a study of radiation and T cells in renal cell carcinoma. Libraries were prepared by immunoSEQ multiplex PCR; TCRdb keeps only in-frame clonotypes and omits some of them. The sample includes just over 95,000 clones, around 80% of them seen just once. Sequenced here: blood, sampled from a patient whose treatment included radiotherapy and nephrectomy. These receptors were obtained from a man aged 55 to 70 with renal cell carcinoma. Both conserved end residues are part of each CDR3. The D gene is left open where the match is weak. Rows may omit the clone size; those that give it use once, few, many or a size class.

size	J	V	D	length	DNA	CDR3
NA	TRBJ2-7	TRBV4-2	NA	12	TGTGCCAGCAGCCAGAACAGGCTCGAGCAGTACTTC	CASSQNRLEQYF
NA	TRBJ2-7	TRBV11-2	TRBD1	15	TGTGCCAGCAGCCCGCGGCAGGGGGCCTCCTACGAGCAGTACTTC	CASSPRQGASYEQYF
NA	TRBJ2-2	TRBV7-9	NA	14	TGTGCCAGCAGCTTAGTGAGGGTCACCGGGGAGCTGTTTTTT	CASSLVRVTGELFF
NA	TRBJ2-7	TRBV27	NA	15	TGTGCCAGCAGAATCCCAGGGGCACGCTCCTACGAGCAGTACTTC	CASRIPGARSYEQYF
NA	TRBJ1-3	TRBV5-6	TRBD1	16	TGTGCCAGCAGCCCAGGGACAGGGGGCTTCGGAAACACCATATATTTT	CASSPGTGGFGNTIYF
NA	TRBJ2-5	TRBV7-3	TRBD2	16	TGTGCCAGCAGCTTAGGTTGGGGGGGTCGGTCCGAGACCCAGTACTTC	CASSLGWGGRSETQYF
NA	TRBJ1-5	TRBV28	NA	16	TGTGCCAGCAGTTTATTCAGTACCTATAGCAATCAGCCCCAGCATTTT	CASSLFSTYSNQPQHF
few	TRBJ1-5	TRBV30	TRBD1	19	TGTGCCTGGAGTCTTCCCCCAACCTACAGGGGAGGGAGCAATCAGCCCCAGCATTTT	CAWSLPPTYRGGSNQPQHF
once	TRBJ1-5	TRBV6-5	NA	13	TGTGCCAGCAGTAGAGACTCGAATCAGCCCCAGCATTTT	CASSRDSNQPQHF
NA	TRBJ1-1	TRBV6-5	TRBD1	14	TGTGCCAGCAGCCTACAGGGGTTGAACACTGAAGCTTTCTTT	CASSLQGLNTEAFF
NA	TRBJ1-4	TRBV29-1	NA	11	TGCAGCGTTGAAGTCGTCCGGGACCTGTTTTTT	CSVEVVRDLFF
NA	TRBJ2-3	TRBV11-2	TRBD2	14	TGTGCCAGCAGCCGGACTAGCGGGAGTGATACGCAGTATTTT	CASSRTSGSDTQYF
NA	TRBJ2-5	TRBV6-5	NA	14	TGTGCCAGCAGTTACGGGAGTAACCAAGAGACCCAGTACTTC	CASSYGSNQETQYF
NA	TRBJ1-1	TRBV27	TRBD1	17	TGTGCCAGCAACCCGGCCGGGACAGGGCTTATGAACACTGAAGCTTTCTTT	CASNPAGTGLMNTEAFF
NA	TRBJ2-3	TRBV5-4	NA	14	TGTGCCAGCAGCTTGGCCCGGGCGGAAGATACGCAGTATTTT	CASSLARAEDTQYF
NA	TRBJ2-7	TRBV6-6	NA	14	TGTGCCAGCAGTTACTCACCCGATTTCTACGAGCAGTACTTC	CASSYSPDFYEQYF
few	TRBJ2-5	TRBV7-6	NA	17	TGTGCCAGCAGCTTAGCCCTAGCGTATTCTCATGAAGAGACCCAGTACTTC	CASSLALAYSHEETQYF
NA	TRBJ1-5	TRBV5-6	NA	15	TGTGCCAGCAGCTTGGGGCAGTATAGCAATCAGCCCCAGCATTTT	CASSLGQYSNQPQHF
NA	TRBJ2-7	TRBV27	TRBD1	19	TGTGCCAGCAGTACAACCTACCCGGGACAGTCCAAGGGCGGCTACGAGCAGTACTTC	CASSTTYPGQSKGGYEQYF
NA	TRBJ2-1	TRBV10-1	TRBD2	14	TGCGCCAGCAGTGGGACTAGCGGGGGAAGGGAGCAGTTCTTC	CASSGTSGGREQFF
NA	TRBJ2-1	TRBV6-6	TRBD2	14	TGTGCCAGCAGGTTAGCGGGATCCGGCAATGAGCAGTTCTTC	CASRLAGSGNEQFF
NA	TRBJ2-1	TRBV5-1	TRBD2	15	TGCGCCAGCAGCTTGGTTAGCGGGAGGTCGGATGAGCAGTTCTTC	CASSLVSGRSDEQFF
NA	TRBJ2-7	TRBV5-6	NA	13	TGTGCCAGCAGCTCCTATTCCTCCTACGAGCAGTACTTC	CASSSYSSYEQYF
NA	TRBJ2-7	TRBV7-9	NA	12	TGTGCCAGCAGCCGTGTGGCTCACGAGCAGTACTTC	CASSRVAHEQYF
NA	TRBJ2-2	TRBV5-1	NA	16	TGCGCCAGCAGCTTGGAACCCTTGGGAGCGACCGGGGAGCTGTTTTTT	CASSLEPLGATGELFF
NA	TRBJ1-5	TRBV19	NA	13	TGTGCCAGTAGGAGGGAGTACGATCAGCCCCAGCATTTT	CASRREYDQPQHF
NA	TRBJ2-6	TRBV27	NA	13	TGTGCCAGCAGTGGTCCTGGGGCCAACGTCCTGACTTTC	CASSGPGANVLTF
few	TRBJ2-1	TRBV11-3	NA	13	TGTGCCAGCAGCCGTCGAGCGTTTCGGGAGCAGTTCTTC	CASSRRAFREQFF
once	TRBJ2-7	TRBV2	TRBD2	14	TGTGCCAGCAGAGTAGCGGGAGCGGCCTACGAGCAGTACTTC	CASRVAGAAYEQYF
NA	TRBJ1-2	TRBV6-5	TRBD1	13	TGTGCCAGCAGTCGGGACAGGGGGCTAGGCTACACCTTC	CASSRDRGLGYTF
NA	TRBJ2-4	TRBV28	NA	16	TGTGCCAGCAGTTTTGCTGGGGACGGAGCCAAAAACATTCAGTACTTC	CASSFAGDGAKNIQYF
NA	TRBJ2-2	TRBV9	TRBD2	17	TGTGCCAGCAGCCCCGGGACTAGCGGGAGTCGGGCCGGGGAGCTGTTTTTT	CASSPGTSGSRAGELFF
NA	TRBJ1-2	TRBV30	NA	14	TGTGCCTGGAGTGTACAAACGGTCTACTATGGCTACACCTTC	CAWSVQTVYYGYTF
NA	TRBJ2-7	TRBV4-1	TRBD1	12	TGCGCCAGCAGCGGGACAGAGTACGAGCAGTACTTC	CASSGTEYEQYF
NA	TRBJ2-5	TRBV19	NA	12	TGTGCCAGTAGTATCTCCGGAGAGACCCAGTACTTC	CASSISGETQYF
NA	TRBJ2-5	TRBV5-4	NA	15	TGTGCCAGCAGCGGAGGGGGCAGGCCGGGAGAGACCCAGTACTTC	CASSGGGRPGETQYF
NA	TRBJ1-4	TRBV7-2	NA	15	TGTGCCAGCAGCTTAGAGGTGGGGCGGCGGGAAAAACTGTTTTTT	CASSLEVGRREKLFF
NA	TRBJ2-7	TRBV11-2	TRBD1	12	TGTGCCAGCAGAAGGACAGGGAGCGAGCAGTACTTC	CASRRTGSEQYF
NA	TRBJ2-2	TRBV9	NA	14	TGTGCCAGCAGCGGTGACCCCGGTACCGGGGAGCTGTTTTTT	CASSGDPGTGELFF
NA	TRBJ2-2	TRBV11-2	NA	15	TGTGCCAGCAGCTTAGGGGGACGGGGGTCCGGGGAGCTGTTTTTT	CASSLGGRGSGELFF
NA	TRBJ1-2	TRBV15	NA	14	TGTGCCACCAGCAGCGAAGGGGAGGGGGATGGCTACACCTTC	CATSSEGEGDGYTF
NA	TRBJ1-3	TRBV14	TRBD1	15	TGTGCCAGCAGCGCTCGGACAGGTGCTGGAAACACCATATATTTT	CASSARTGAGNTIYF
NA	TRBJ2-5	TRBV28	NA	13	TGTGCCAGCAGTTCCGGGCGACGGGGGACCCAGTACTTC	CASSSGRRGTQYF
NA	TRBJ2-1	TRBV11-3	NA	15	TGTGCCAGCAGCTTAAGGACAGCAGCCTACAATGAGCAGTTCTTC	CASSLRTAAYNEQFF
few	TRBJ1-1	TRBV7-9	NA	13	TGTGCCAGCAGCCTCACGAGTGTGGGTGAAGCTTTCTTT	CASSLTSVGEAFF
NA	TRBJ1-2	TRBV10-3	TRBD1	21	TGTGCCATCAGTGAGCCTGTACTCAGGGGGCTCCCCGCCCTTACCTACTATGGCTACACCTTC	CAISEPVLRGLPALTYYGYTF
NA	TRBJ2-6	TRBV27	TRBD1	17	TGTGCCAGCAGTACACTTAGCAGGGGGCCCGGGGCCAACGTCCTGACTTTC	CASSTLSRGPGANVLTF
once	TRBJ1-2	TRBV5-1	NA	13	TGCGCCAGCAGCTTGGCCACCAGCTATGGCTACACCTTC	CASSLATSYGYTF
NA	TRBJ2-7	TRBV5-1	TRBD2	13	TGCGCCAGCAGACTAGCGCCTCTCTACGAGCAGTACTTC	CASRLAPLYEQYF
few	TRBJ2-6	TRBV2	TRBD2	19	TGTGCCAGCGTTAGGGGGCTAGCGGGAGGGCCGGGAGGGGCCAACGTCCTGACTTTC	CASVRGLAGGPGGANVLTF
NA	TRBJ1-2	TRBV18	NA	13	TGTGCCAGCTCACCGGGGGGCGGTTATGGCTACACCTTC	CASSPGGGYGYTF
once	TRBJ2-3	TRBV5-1	NA	17	TGCGCCAGCACCTTGGGCCCCTCAAAATCTAGCACAGATACGCAGTATTTT	CASTLGPSKSSTDTQYF
few	TRBJ2-7	TRBV9	NA	14	TGTGCCAGCAGCGTAGGAAGCGAGACCTACGAGCAGTACTTC	CASSVGSETYEQYF
NA	TRBJ2-3	TRBV2	NA	16	TGTGCCAGCAGTCCACAGGGACCCCCTAGCACAGATACGCAGTATTTT	CASSPQGPPSTDTQYF
NA	TRBJ2-7	TRBV23-1	NA	16	TGCGCCAGCAGTCAATGTCTCGGACTATCCTCCTACGAGCAGTACTTC	CASSQCLGLSSYEQYF
NA	TRBJ2-6	TRBV11-2	NA	18	TGTGCCAGCACCCATAGTGGGGGGCGCCTAGCTGGGGCCAACGTCCTGACTTTC	CASTHSGGRLAGANVLTF
NA	TRBJ2-3	TRBV18	NA	15	TGTGCCAGCTCACCCCTGGGTGGGCCTGAAGATACGCAGTATTTT	CASSPLGGPEDTQYF
NA	TRBJ2-7	TRBV7-2	NA	18	TGTGCCAGCAGCCTGCAAGGAGTGGGGAGTGGTCCAATCGCCCTGGAGTACTTC	CASSLQGVGSGPIALEYF